This T cell receptor beta chain stems from a study of vaccination and CD4 T cells after COVID-19. The overall study: Convalescent patients gave post-COVID blood a median about 100 days post-diagnosis, range 35 to 161. Broader study findings: Spike mono-reactive clones accounted for 304 of the 307 vaccine-specific clones found in convalescent patients. Data came from relatively few convalescent patients and lacked early post-infection timepoints.

Sequenced with the Oncomine TCR Beta short-read assay was DNA taken from cultured CD4+ T cells. TCRdb re-called the PCR reads through MiXCR, storing one row per CDR3 protein. The sample consists of roughly 13,000 distinct CDR3 sequences, roughly 30% of them appearing once. Concerning this clonotype itself: Its antigen is not known.

Regarding treatment: roughly ten-day PBMC culture with coronavirus spike peptide pools or control peptides (ViraFEST assay). The germline V gene has CDR1 SSHAT and CDR2 FNYEAQ (reference sequence). The ends were cut back, 5 bases at V and 0 bases at J, with 13 bases in the middle. The length of the CDR3 is 15 residues. This material consisted of CD4+ T cells from blood, cultured in vitro, taken after SARS-CoV-2 vaccination. This TCR was sampled from a human donor who had recovered from COVID-19. The J gene is TRBJ1-1, the V gene TRBV7-7; unclear D gene. This CDR3 reads CASSPRPGMNTEAFF. CDR3 nucleotide sequence: TGTGCCAGCAGCCCCCGTCCGGGTATGAACACTGAAGCTTTCTTT.